Listed here are 4 T cell receptor beta chains from one sample, sequenced in a study of control samples from healthy donors and cancer patients. TCRdb's copy holds only in-frame clones and misses some; the assay was immunoSEQ multiplex PCR. The sample carries about 170,000 clones, approximately 86% recorded once. The sequenced material came from blood. Receptors originate from a woman aged 25-40 years in good health.

The chain recombines TRBV24-1 with TRBJ1-2; the D gene is possibly TRBD1 (5 bases). Trimming took 7 bases from V and 4 from J, leaving 15 bases between them. The germline CDR1 and CDR2 sequences are KGHDR and SFDVKD. The CDR3 covers 14 residues. The CDR3 here is CATSRDRDGYGYTF. The CDR3 DNA sequence: TGTGCCACCAGCCGGGACCGTGACGGCTATGGCTACACCTTC.

The chain couples TRBV28 to TRBJ1-6; D may be TRBD1 (6 bases). This CDR3 has 15 amino acids. V shed 3 bases and J shed 5 bases, with 11 bases lying between them. Germline-derived CDR1 and CDR2 are MDHEN and SYDVKM. CDR3 sequence reads: CASSLTGGHNSPLHF. The CDR3 DNA is TGTGCCAGCAGTTTGACGGGGGGCCATAATTCACCCCTCCACTTT.

The rearrangement links TRBV2 to TRBJ2-5, with 14 positions matching TRBD2. Germline V gives CDR1 SNHLY, CDR2 FYNNEI. The CDR3 is 20 amino acids. V lost 6 bases and J lost 2; bases outside the gene matches: 17. The chain's CDR3 is CASRQLPGTSGGGFQETQYF. The CDR3 DNA sequence: TGTGCCAGCAGGCAGCTCCCCGGGACTAGCGGGGGCGGTTTTCAAGAGACCCAGTACTTC. The full variable domain, with the rest looked up from reference TRBV2 and TRBJ2-5, is EPEVTQTPSHQVTQMGQEVILRCVPISNHLYFYWYRQILGQKVEFLVSFYNNEISEKSEIFDDQFSVERPDGSNFTLKIRSTKLEDSAMYFCASRQLPGTSGGGFQETQYFGPGTRLLVL.

The V gene is TRBV18, the J gene TRBJ2-5; 9 bases are shared with TRBD2. V gave up 0 bases and J gave up 3 bases; unmatched junction bases: 2. Germline V gene lookup returns CDR1 KGHSH and CDR2 LQKENI. The CDR3 has 15 residues. CDR3 amino acids: CASSPPAGGKETQYF. DNA of the CDR3: TGTGCCAGCTCACCACCGGCGGGAGGGAAAGAGACCCAGTACTTC.